Below are 4 T cell receptor beta chains sequenced from a single sample in a study of cytomegalovirus exposure and HLA in healthy donors. PCR primers comprised 60 Vbeta and 13 Jbeta primers. Measured with immunoSEQ multiplex PCR; TCRdb has only the in-frame clones, and not every one. The table includes 150,000 to 250,000 clones, approximately 78% detected once. Input material: PBMCs. The source is a woman between 50 and 59 years old in good health and CMV-seropositive.

The chain uses TRBV2 and TRBJ2-5; TRBD2 matches at 11 bases. The CDR3 loop spans 16 amino acids. CDR1 is SNHLY and CDR2 is FYNNEI in the germline V gene. The V gene end was trimmed by 4 bases and the J gene end by 3 bases; junction bases not matched to a gene: 7. The CDR3 region has the DNA TGTGCCAGCAGTGGGCCTAGCGGGGGGCTAAAAGAGACCCAGTACTTC. It translates to CASSGPSGGLKETQYF. The complete variable domain, with remaining parts taken from reference TRBV2 and TRBJ2-5, reads EPEVTQTPSHQVTQMGQEVILRCVPISNHLYFYWYRQILGQKVEFLVSFYNNEISEKSEIFDDQFSVERPDGSNFTLKIRSTKLEDSAMYFCASSGPSGGLKETQYFGPGTRLLVL.

The rearrangement uses TRBV6-1 and TRBJ2-7, with 9 bases aligning to TRBD1. The germline V gene encodes CDR1 MNHNS and CDR2 SASEGT. V lost 2 bases, J lost 5 bases, and 7 bases stayed unmatched. CDR3 length equals 15 residues. CDR3: CASSEIRQGDDEQYF. The CDR3 region has the DNA TGTGCCAGCAGTGAAATTCGACAGGGGGATGACGAGCAGTACTTC.

The chain is built from TRBV7-8 and TRBJ2-1; 13 nucleotides align to TRBD2. CDR1 and CDR2 (germline): SGHVS, FQNEAQ. This CDR3 contains 13 residues. The V and J ends lost 8 bases and 7 bases, in that order; junction bases with no gene match: 2. The CDR3 coding sequence is TGTGCCAGCCGACTAGCGGGAGGTAATGAGCAGTTCTTC. It translates to CASRLAGGNEQFF.

The CDR3 spells CASRQGDRNEQYF. CDR3 DNA: TGTGCCAGCCGACAGGGGGATAGAAACGAGCAGTACTTC. The rearrangement links TRBV2 to TRBJ2-7; 9 bases line up with TRBD1. CDR3 length: 13 residues. Trimming cost V 8 bases and J 5 bases; bases outside gene matches: 7. CDR1 SNHLY and CDR2 FYNNEI come from the germline V gene. Using reference TRBV2 and TRBJ2-7 for the parts outside the CDR3, the full variable domain is EPEVTQTPSHQVTQMGQEVILRCVPISNHLYFYWYRQILGQKVEFLVSFYNNEISEKSEIFDDQFSVERPDGSNFTLKIRSTKLEDSAMYFCASRQGDRNEQYFGPGTRLTVT.